One sample yielded the 26 T cell receptor beta chains listed below, sequenced in a study of T cell responses to AZD1222 COVID-19 vaccine. TCRdb keeps only in-frame clones here, not all; method: immunoSEQ multiplex PCR. The data show around 130,000 clones, 75% to 90% seen once. Sequenced here: peripheral blood, sampled on day 0 of AZD1222 vaccination. The receptors derive from an adult in good health.

The rearrangement uses TRBV20-1 and TRBJ2-1, with 11 bases lining up with TRBD2. The CDR3 has 15 amino acids. Unmatched junction bases numbered 4, after V lost 3 bases and J lost 3 bases. The germline CDR1 and CDR2 sequences are DFQATT and SNEGSKA (reference sequence). The CDR3 protein is CSASMGLADYNEQFF. In nucleotides, the CDR3 is TGCAGTGCTAGTATGGGACTAGCGGACTACAATGAGCAGTTCTTC.

The rearrangement joins TRBV21-1 to TRBJ2-1; the tabulated D call, TRBD1, remains unverified against the DNA. TRBV21-1 is a pseudogene. This CDR3 contains 18 residues. CDR3 in DNA: TGTGCCAGCAGCAAAGTCCCTGACAGGGGAACGGGAAACGGTGAGCAGTTCTTC. Translation gives CASSKVPDRGTGNGEQFF.

This clone appeared a few times. V and J are TRBV6-4 and TRBJ1-2; D is unclear. V was trimmed by 2 bases and J by 2 bases, leaving 15 bases between them. The CDR3 loop spans 16 amino acids. Germline V CDR1 and CDR2: MRHNA, SNTAGT. The DNA for the CDR3 is TGTGCCAGCAGTGACACGGGAAAAGGGAGAAACTATGGCTACACCTTC. This codes for CASSDTGKGRNYGYTF.

A note on this clone: Distinct nucleotide sequences in the sample also encode this CDR3. The rearrangement uses TRBV18 and TRBJ1-6, with 8 bases identical to TRBD1. This CDR3 is built from 14 residues. The V segment lost 6 bases and the J segment 7 bases; nucleotides outside the gene matches: 5. The germline V gene has CDR1 KGHSH and CDR2 LQKENI. The CDR3: CASSLDRANSPLHF. The CDR3 nucleotides read TGTGCCAGCTCTCTGGACAGGGCCAATTCACCCCTCCACTTT. Filled out from reference TRBV18 and TRBJ1-6, the complete variable domain reads NAGVMQNPRHLVRRRGQEARLRCSPMKGHSHVYWYRQLPEEGLKFMVYLQKENIIDESGMPKERFSAEFPKEGPSILRIQQVVRGDSAAYFCASSLDRANSPLHFGNGTRLTVT.

This clone came up once. J is TRBJ2-4 and V is TRBV11-3, with 14 bases lining up with TRBD2. The germline gives CDR1 SGHNT, CDR2 YENEEA. CDR3 length: 15 residues. Trimming removed 3 bases from V and 8 bases from J; junction bases left unmatched: 3. The DNA of the CDR3 is TGTGCCAGCAGCTTGGGACTAGCGGGAGTGTACATTCAGTACTTC. Amino acids: CASSLGLAGVYIQYF. Combining the CDR3 with reference TRBV11-3 and TRBJ2-4 gives the whole variable domain EAGVVQSPRYKIIEKKQPVAFWCNPISGHNTLYWYLQNLGQGPELLIRYENEEAVDDSQLPKDRFSAERLKGVDSTLKIQPAELGDSAVYLCASSLGLAGVYIQYFGAGTRLSVL.

The rearrangement joins TRBV6-5 to TRBJ2-3, with 7 bases that match TRBD2. V gave up 7 bases and J gave up 0 bases; unmatched junction bases: 4. CDR3 length: 14 amino acids. Germline values: CDR1 MNHEY, CDR2 SVGAGI. The CDR3 protein is CASKPGLSTDTQYF. As DNA, the CDR3 is TGTGCCAGCAAACCGGGACTAAGCACAGATACGCAGTATTTT.

The chain links TRBV6-2 or TRBV6-3 to TRBJ2-6, with 9 bases matching TRBD1. The germline CDR1 and CDR2 sequences are MNHEY and SVGEGT. This CDR3 has 17 residues. The V and J ends lost 6 bases and 0 bases, in that order; junction bases with no gene match: 6. CDR3 protein: CASRPGTGLSGANVLTF. DNA for the CDR3: TGTGCCAGCAGACCTGGGACAGGGCTCTCTGGGGCCAACGTCCTGACTTTC.

The V gene is TRBV29-1, the J gene TRBJ1-3; D not resolved. The CDR3 is 15 amino acids. Per germline, CDR1 SQVTM and CDR2 ANQGSEA. Trimming took 2 bases from V and 0 from J, leaving 11 bases between them. The CDR3 loop is CSVETMKSSGNTIYF. The CDR3, as DNA: TGCAGCGTTGAAACGATGAAGAGCTCTGGAAACACCATATATTTT.

The chain is built from TRBV19 and TRBJ2-2; 10 bases are a match to TRBD2. The V segment lost 5 bases and the J segment 6 bases; nucleotides outside the gene matches: 6. This CDR3 has 15 amino acids. Germline CDR1 reads LNHDA; CDR2 reads SQIVND (reference sequence). CDR3 amino acids: CASSVGAGGAGELFF. CDR3 nucleotides: TGTGCCAGTAGTGTCGGAGCGGGGGGGGCCGGGGAGCTGTTTTTT. Variable domain in full (rest from reference TRBV19 and TRBJ2-2): DGGITQSPKYLFRKEGQNVTLSCEQNLNHDAMYWYRQDPGQGLRLIYYSQIVNDFQKGDIAEGYSVSREKKESFPLTVTSAQKNPTAFYLCASSVGAGGAGELFFGEGSRLTVL.

The chain combines TRBV5-6 with TRBJ1-2; a weak D match, TRBD1 (5 bases). Germline CDR1 SGHDT, CDR2 YYEEEE. This CDR3 spans 13 amino acids. Between the trimmed V and J ends, which lost 3 bases and 6 bases, there was a span of 12 bases. Here the CDR3 reads CASSSGFLDGYTF. The CDR3 DNA sequence: TGTGCCAGCAGCTCAGGGTTTTTGGATGGCTACACCTTC.

This clone appeared many times. The chain links TRBV6-4 to TRBJ2-3, with 8 bases that match TRBD2. Germline CDR1 reads MRHNA; CDR2 reads SNTAGT. There are 15 residues in the CDR3. J was trimmed by 4 bases and V by 4 bases; bases with no gene match: 7. CDR3 sequence (DNA): TGTGCCAGCAGTGTGGTTAGCGGGGTCGCAGATACGCAGTATTTT. Translated, it gives CASSVVSGVADTQYF.

The table lists this clone with a count of one. This chain's CDR3 is CASSWADRSEKLFF. The DNA of the CDR3 is TGCGCCAGCAGCTGGGCGGACAGAAGTGAAAAACTGTTTTTT. The chain links TRBV5-1 to TRBJ1-4; tentatively, D is TRBD1 (6 bases). Trimming shortened V by 3 bases and J by 7 bases, and 13 bases separated the two germline ends. Germline CDR1 reads SGHRS; CDR2 reads YFSETQ. There are 14 residues in the CDR3.

This chain connects TRBV6-5 to TRBJ2-3; no clear D. The CDR3 length is 14 residues. V lost 2 bases to trimming and J lost 0 bases, with 6 bases between them. CDR1 is MNHEY, CDR2 SVGAGI, per germline. The DNA of the CDR3 is TGTGCCAGCAGTTACGCCGAGAGCACAGATACGCAGTATTTT. Its translation is CASSYAESTDTQYF.

The chain couples TRBV7-7 to TRBJ2-3; D unresolved. Germline loops: CDR1 SSHAT, CDR2 FNYEAQ (reference sequence). V was pared by 3 bases and J by 2 bases, with 9 bases between. The CDR3 runs to 14 residues. The CDR3, as DNA: TGTGCCAGCAGCTTGGACCCTAACACAGATACGCAGTATTTT. It specifies CASSLDPNTDTQYF.

V usage is TRBV5-6 and J usage is TRBJ2-2; D is perhaps TRBD1 or TRBD2 (5 bases each). V was cut by 4 bases and J by 7 bases, with 14 bases left in between. The CDR3 extends over 14 amino acids. Per the germline V gene, CDR1 is SGHDT and CDR2 is YYEEEE. Here the CDR3 reads CASSPGAGNGELFF. CDR3 DNA sequence: TGTGCCAGCAGCCCCGGGGCAGGGAACGGGGAGCTGTTTTTT.

This clone was observed a handful of times. The V call is TRBV5-4, the J call TRBJ1-1; D is unclear. The CDR3 length is 13 residues. CDR1 is SGHNT, CDR2 YYREEE, per germline (reference sequence). V was shortened by 4 bases and J by 6 bases, with 13 bases between the two germline ends. The CDR3 region has the DNA TGTGCCAGCAGCCCGTCGCGGAGGCCTGAAGCTTTCTTT. Translation gives CASSPSRRPEAFF.

This chain connects TRBV24-1 to TRBJ2-1; 8 bases map to TRBD2. V shed 1 base, J shed 5 bases, and the junction held 3 bases outside the gene matches. Germline CDR1 is KGHDR and CDR2 is SFDVKD. The CDR3 totals 15 residues. The CDR3 DNA sequence: TGTGCCACCAGTGATTTAGCGGGAGAGCACAATGAGCAGTTCTTC. This translates into CATSDLAGEHNEQFF.

The chain links TRBV2 to TRBJ1-1, with a weak D call TRBD1 (6 bases). This CDR3 contains 12 residues. The germline CDR1 and CDR2 sequences are SNHLY and FYNNEI. Trimming cost V 6 bases and J 11 bases, with 16 bases left between them. CDR3 in DNA: TGTGCCAGCAGCAAAGGGGGGGCACGCGCTTTCTTT. Translation: CASSKGGARAFF.

This rearrangement joins TRBV19 to TRBJ2-1; TRBD1 agrees at 9 bases. The junction had 8 bases not matched to a gene; V was cut back by 5 bases and J by 6 bases. The CDR3 contains 15 residues. Germline CDR1 LNHDA, CDR2 SQIVND (reference sequence). The CDR3 DNA follows: TGTGCCAGTAGTCACGATGGGACAGGGTTCAATGAGCAGTTCTTC. Protein product: CASSHDGTGFNEQFF.

The genes are TRBV7-3 and TRBJ2-6; 7 nucleotides line up with TRBD1. This CDR3 comprises 16 residues. In germline, CDR1 is SGHTA, CDR2 FQGTGA. After removal of 1 base from V and 4 bases from J, the junction contained 4 bases not matched to a gene. The CDR3 loop is CASSLKTGSGANVLTF. The CDR3 bases are TGTGCCAGCAGCTTAAAGACAGGGTCAGGGGCCAACGTCCTGACTTTC.

The chain is built from TRBV27 and TRBJ2-7; possible D gene TRBD2, 6 bases. This CDR3 has 15 residues. Trimming took off 2 bases at V and 2 bases at J, with 13 bases between the two ends. CDR1 MNHEY and CDR2 SMNVEV come from the germline V gene (reference sequence). CDR3 in DNA: TGTGCCAGCAGTTTACCCAGCGGGCCTACCTACGAGCAGTACTTC. The encoded protein is CASSLPSGPTYEQYF.

This chain links TRBV14 with TRBJ2-3; 14 positions agree with TRBD2. V shed 4 bases and J 2 bases; nucleotides not matched to a gene: 2. There are 16 residues in the CDR3. Germline V gene data show CDR1 as SGHDN and CDR2 as FVKESK. DNA for the CDR3: TGTGCCAGCAGCCGGACTAGCGGGGGGCCCACAGATACGCAGTATTTT. Protein: CASSRTSGGPTDTQYF.

The V call is TRBV7-3, the J call TRBJ2-2; the match to TRBD1 covers 10 bases. The junction had 6 bases not matched to a gene; V was cut back by 4 bases and J by 4 bases. This CDR3 region has 16 residues. The germline V gene encodes CDR1 SGHTA and CDR2 FQGTGA. The CDR3 loop is CASSSTGTGVTGELFF. The CDR3 coding sequence is TGTGCCAGCAGCTCTACTGGGACAGGGGTCACCGGGGAGCTGTTTTTT.

This chain uses TRBV5-4 with TRBJ2-7, with 7 positions matching TRBD2. Per the germline V gene, CDR1 is SGHNT and CDR2 is YYREEE (reference sequence). The trim removed 3 bases at V and 5 bases at J, leaving 2 bases unmatched. The CDR3 has 12 amino acids. The CDR3: CASSWGGNEQYF. The CDR3 nucleotides read TGTGCCAGCAGCTGGGGGGGGAACGAGCAGTACTTC.

The V and J genes are TRBV6-2 or TRBV6-3 and TRBJ2-1, with 8 bases lining up with TRBD2. Germline V lookup: CDR1 MNHEY, CDR2 SVGEGT. The V gene end was trimmed by 0 bases and the J gene end by 7 bases; junction bases not matched to a gene: 20. The CDR3 sequence is 20 residues long. The CDR3 protein is CASSYSIEDPAGRASNEQFF. CDR3 nucleotides: TGTGCCAGCAGTTACTCGATTGAGGATCCCGCCGGGAGGGCCAGTAATGAGCAGTTCTTC.

This clone occurred once. The chain has TRBV9 and TRBJ2-6; 11 nucleotides line up with TRBD2. Losses at the gene ends were 0 bases for V and 3 bases for J; bases not matched to a gene: 2. This CDR3 contains 17 residues. The germline gives CDR1 SGDLS, CDR2 YYNGEE. The CDR3 nucleotides are TGTGCCAGCAGCGTAGTAGCGGGAGGGCGTGGGGCCAACGTCCTGACTTTC. It specifies CASSVVAGGRGANVLTF.